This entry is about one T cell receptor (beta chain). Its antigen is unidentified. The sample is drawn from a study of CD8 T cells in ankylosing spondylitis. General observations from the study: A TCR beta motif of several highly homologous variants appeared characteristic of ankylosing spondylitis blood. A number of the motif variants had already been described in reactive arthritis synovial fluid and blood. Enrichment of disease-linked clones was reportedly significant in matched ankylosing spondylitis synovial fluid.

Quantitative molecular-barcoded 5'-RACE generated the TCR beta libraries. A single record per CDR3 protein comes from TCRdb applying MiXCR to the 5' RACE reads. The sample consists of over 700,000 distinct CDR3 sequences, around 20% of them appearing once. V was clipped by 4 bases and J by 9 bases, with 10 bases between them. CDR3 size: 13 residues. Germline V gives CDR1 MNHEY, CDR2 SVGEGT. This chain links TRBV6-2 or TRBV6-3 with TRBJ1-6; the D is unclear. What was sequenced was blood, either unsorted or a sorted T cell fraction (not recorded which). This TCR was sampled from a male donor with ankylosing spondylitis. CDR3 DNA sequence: TGTGCCAGCAGTTCCCCCGAGGGTTCACCCCTCCACTTT. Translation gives CASSSPEGSPLHF.